Listed here are 3 T cell receptor beta chains from one sample, sequenced in a study of cytomegalovirus exposure and HLA in healthy donors. The protocol was immunoSEQ multiplex PCR, while the TCRdb copy is restricted to in-frame clones and leaves out a portion. The repertoire holds 220,000 or so clones, about nine tenths seen once, with about 0.95% in the top ten. The specimen was PBMCs. These receptors all stem from a woman between 18 and 30 years old in good health and CMV-seronegative.

V and J are TRBV2 and TRBJ2-3, with D possibly matching TRBD2 (6 bases). V was clipped by 2 bases and J by 5 bases, with 17 bases between them. CDR1 and CDR2 from the germline V gene are SNHLY and FYNNEI. The CDR3 totals 16 residues. The CDR3 sequence is CASSELSGGAVDTQYF. For the CDR3, the DNA is TGTGCCAGCAGTGAATTAAGCGGAGGGGCGGTAGATACGCAGTATTTT.

V is TRBV6-1 and J is TRBJ2-2; 7 bases map to TRBD2. In germline, CDR1 is MNHNS, CDR2 SASEGT. The CDR3 is made up of 16 amino acids. Trimming removed 3 bases from V and 5 bases from J; junction bases left unmatched: 9. CDR3 in amino acids: CASSEVGGSGTGELFF. The CDR3 DNA follows: TGTGCCAGCAGTGAGGTCGGCGGGAGCGGAACCGGGGAGCTGTTTTTT.

The chain couples TRBV6-5 to TRBJ2-3; tentatively, D is TRBD1 (6 bases). CDR1 is MNHEY, CDR2 SVGAGI, per germline. The CDR3 extends over 14 amino acids. Trimming cost V 6 bases and J 8 bases, with 18 bases left between them. Written as DNA, the CDR3 is TGTGCCAGCAGACCATCCACAGGGTCCGGTACGCAGTATTTT. Translated: CASRPSTGSGTQYF.